This entry describes one T cell receptor beta chain. These data come from a study of shared T cell receptors in the human thymus. Trimming shortened V by 3 bases and J by 1 base, and 15 bases separated the two germline ends. Germline CDR1 reads SGHDN; CDR2 reads FVKESK. The CDR3 is made up of 16 amino acids. Repertoires were generated with immunoSEQ multiplex PCR, while TCRdb's copy carries only in-frame clones and drops some. The table includes approximately 400,000 clones, around 95% detected once. The sequence was collected from a human donor. Sample: thymocytes. The V and J genes are TRBV14 and TRBJ2-5; unclear D gene. The CDR3 DNA reads as TGTGCCAGCAGCCAGAACCAATTCGCCCCCCAAGAGACCCAGTACTTC. It encodes CASSQNQFAPQETQYF.